The 2 T cell receptor beta chains in this list originate from one sample, sequenced in a study of shared clonotypes between healthy human individuals. Generated by immunoSEQ multiplex PCR, the TCRdb table keeps only in-frame clones and is missing some. The data hold about 490,000 clones, with roughly 85% observed a single time. Material for sequencing was PBMCs. These receptors were obtained from a woman aged 35 to 49 in good health. Some clones in this sample may be carry-over from other donors' samples.

V and J are TRBV5-6 and TRBJ2-1, with no clear D. Trimming took off 4 bases at V and 9 bases at J, with 11 bases between the two ends. This CDR3 is built from 12 residues. Germline assignment: CDR1 SGHDT and CDR2 YYEEEE. Written as DNA, the CDR3 is TGTGCCAGCAGCATAGGATGGGGTGAGCAGTTCTTC. As protein: CASSIGWGEQFF.

The rearrangement uses TRBV5-4 and TRBJ2-2; 8 positions match TRBD1. Germline trimming cut 3 bases from V and 3 bases from J; bases unmatched to any gene: 4. Germline values: CDR1 SGHNT, CDR2 YYREEE (reference sequence). There are 15 residues in the CDR3. This chain's CDR3 is CASSSQGADTGELFF. CDR3 DNA sequence: TGTGCCAGCAGCTCGCAGGGGGCTGACACCGGGGAGCTGTTTTTT.